The next 14 T cell receptor beta chains were all read from a single sample in a study of cytotoxic CD8 clonotypes in ibrutinib-treated CLL (dated by TCRdb to about 2021). Library preparation was by the immunoSEQ multiplex PCR assay. Not all clones reach the TCRdb copy of this immuneACCESS table, which keeps in-frame sequences only. Checked studies attribute under half of the gap to unresolved V genes and leave the rest unexplained. For this sample there are hundreds of thousands of clones; 70% appear just once. The ten largest make up 15% of the sample. Sample time point, as interpreted from the label and publication: roughly 23 months on ibrutinib. The input for sequencing was PBMCs, taken after 24 months of ibrutinib treatment. All receptors come from a human donor with chronic lymphocytic leukemia.

V and J are TRBV28 and TRBJ2-1; D is ambiguous. This CDR3 contains 12 residues. Germline-derived CDR1 and CDR2 are MDHEN and SYDVKM. V lost 7 bases to trimming and J lost 4 bases, with 8 bases between them. For the CDR3, the DNA is TGTGCCAGCACCACCTTATACAATGAGCAGTTCTTC. This encodes CASTTLYNEQFF.

This chain uses TRBV29-1 with TRBJ1-1; D unresolved. From germline, CDR1 is SQVTM and CDR2 ANQGSEA. With 3 bases removed from V and 3 bases from J, the gap between germline ends came to 8 bases. The CDR3 consists of 12 residues. CDR3 protein: CSVDAEDTEAFF. The CDR3, as DNA: TGCAGCGTTGACGCGGAGGACACTGAAGCTTTCTTT. Full variable domain (remainder filled in from reference TRBV29-1 and TRBJ1-1): SAVISQKPSRDICQRGTSLTIQCQVDSQVTMMFWYRQQPGQSLTLIATANQGSEATYESGFVIDKFPISRPNLTFSTLTVSNMSPEDSSIYLCSVDAEDTEAFFGQGTRLTVV.

This clone is hyperexpanded (1% or more) in the sample. The rearrangement links TRBV7-9 to TRBJ1-3, with D unresolved. Per germline, CDR1 SEHNR and CDR2 FQNEAQ (reference sequence). The CDR3 consists of 12 residues. V was shortened by 5 bases and J by 6 bases, with 8 bases between the two germline ends. Here the CDR3 DNA reads TGTGCCAGCAGCCTTAGCGTAAACACCATATATTTT. Translated, it gives CASSLSVNTIYF.

The chain combines TRBV7-9 with TRBJ2-1; D may correspond to TRBD1 or TRBD2 (5 bases each). Trimming took 3 bases from V and 9 from J, leaving 6 bases between them. This CDR3 spans 11 amino acids. Germline loops: CDR1 SEHNR, CDR2 FQNEAQ (reference sequence). This CDR3 is CASSFGTEQFF. CDR3 nucleotides: TGTGCCAGCAGCTTTGGGACTGAGCAGTTCTTC.

This clone was recorded once. The chain links TRBV14 to TRBJ1-2; TRBD1 matches 10 bases. This CDR3 contains 14 residues. The V segment lost 1 base and the J segment 6 bases; nucleotides outside the gene matches: 2. Looked up from germline, CDR1 is SGHDN and CDR2 is FVKESK. This chain's CDR3 is CASSQVTGGDGYTF. CDR3 DNA: TGTGCCAGCAGCCAAGTGACAGGGGGCGATGGCTACACCTTC.

The chain is built from TRBV21-1 and TRBJ2-7; the table's D call, TRBD2, was not checked against the DNA. TRBV21-1 is given as a pseudogene. CDR3 length equals 13 residues. CDR3 region: CASNPGGPCEQYF. As DNA, the CDR3 is TGTGCCAGCAACCCGGGAGGGCCTTGCGAGCAGTACTTC.

The CDR3 DNA sequence: TGTGCCAGCAGTACCCACGGAGCGGTCACTGAAGCTTTCTTT. This translates into CASSTHGAVTEAFF. V and J are TRBV28 and TRBJ1-1; D uncertain. In germline, CDR1 is MDHEN, CDR2 SYDVKM. The CDR3 has 14 amino acids. V shed 5 bases and J shed 4 bases, with 14 bases lying between them.

The chain couples TRBV7-3 to TRBJ2-7; D is perhaps TRBD1 (5 bases). Germline CDR1 and CDR2: SGHTA and FQGTGA. The CDR3 is 14 residues long. The V and J ends lost 3 bases and 5 bases respectively, with 14 bases between them. The CDR3 spells CASSLTASSNEQYF. CDR3 bases: TGTGCCAGCAGCTTGACAGCCTCGTCGAACGAGCAGTACTTC.

The chain recombines TRBV28 with TRBJ1-5, with D unclear. Germline CDR1 MDHEN, CDR2 SYDVKM. This CDR3 comprises 14 residues. V was shortened by 3 bases and J by 0 bases, with 6 bases between the two germline ends. The CDR3 is CASSFRSSNQPQHF. CDR3 DNA sequence: TGTGCCAGCAGTTTTAGGTCTAGCAATCAGCCCCAGCATTTT. Variable domain in full (rest from reference TRBV28 and TRBJ1-5): DVKVTQSSRYLVKRTGEKVFLECVQDMDHENMFWYRQDPGLGLRLIYFSYDVKMKEKGDIPEGYSVSREKKERFSLILESASTNQTSMYLCASSFRSSNQPQHFGDGTRLSIL.

The chain employs TRBV7-8 and TRBJ1-5; TRBD1 matches 9 bases. Germline V gives CDR1 SGHVS, CDR2 FQNEAQ. Losses at the gene ends were 11 bases for V and 4 bases for J; bases not matched to a gene: 6. The CDR3 loop spans 13 amino acids. DNA of the CDR3: TGTGCCTTAGGGACAGGGAGAAATCAGCCCCAGCATTTT. Translation gives CALGTGRNQPQHF.

This chain links TRBV28 with TRBJ2-3; 10 positions agree with TRBD1. There are 16 residues in the CDR3. Germline V lookup: CDR1 MDHEN, CDR2 SYDVKM. V lost 5 bases, J lost 7 bases, and 12 bases stayed unmatched. CDR3 bases: TGTGCCAGCAGTCTGACAGGGGGCGCCGACTTAAATACGCAGTATTTT. This sequence encodes CASSLTGGADLNTQYF.

This sequence joins TRBV7-9 and TRBJ1-4, with D perhaps matching TRBD1 (5 bases). CDR1 and CDR2 from the germline V gene are SEHNR and FQNEAQ (reference sequence). This CDR3 spans 13 amino acids. Trimming stripped 5 bases from V and 8 bases from J, with 12 bases between. CDR3 amino acids: CASSPSRQEKLFF. Written as DNA, the CDR3 is TGTGCCAGCAGCCCCAGCCGACAGGAAAAACTGTTTTTT.

The CDR3 sequence: CSVRGQGTSGANVLTF. The CDR3 region has the DNA TGCAGCGTTCGAGGACAGGGTACCTCTGGGGCCAACGTCCTGACTTTC. The chain links TRBV29-1 to TRBJ2-6; 8 positions match TRBD1. The ends lost 5 bases at V and 0 bases at J; junction bases unmatched: 6. The CDR3 runs 16 residues. CDR1 SQVTM and CDR2 ANQGSEA come from the germline V gene.

Worth noting for this clone: Germline and junction disagree at one end, which may indicate a read error. The gene calls are TRBV7-7 and TRBJ2-7; the D is unclear. The V gene's germline CDR1 is SSHAT and CDR2 FNYEAQ (reference sequence). The CDR3 contains 14 residues. The DNA for the CDR3 is TGTGCTAGCAGCCCCGGTAGCCACTCCTACGAGCAGTACTTC. Translating it yields CASSPGSHSYEQYF.